These T cell receptor beta chains were read from a single sample in a study of cytomegalovirus exposure and HLA in healthy donors. The assay was immunoSEQ multiplex PCR, and TCRdb's table has in-frame clones only and misses some. The data contain approximately 190,000 clones, 81% of them seen just once; the ten biggest clones take up about 3.5%. The specimen sequenced was PBMCs. These receptor sequences come from a man between 40 and 49 years old in good health and CMV-seropositive. Each CDR3 is given with its conserved first and last residue. The D gene is left open where the match is weak. A row's size may be missing; if present it is once, few, many or a size class.

cdr3_nt: TGTGCCAGCAGGTCGGTCATTGACCAAGAGACCCAGTACTTC; cdr3_aa: CASRSVIDQETQYF; j_call: TRBJ2-5; d_call: -; v_call: TRBV6-6; clone_size: -
cdr3_nt: TGTGCCAGCAGTGAATCCATACAGGGGTTTTTTGGAAACACCATATATTTT; cdr3_aa: CASSESIQGFFGNTIYF; j_call: TRBJ1-3; d_call: TRBD1; v_call: TRBV6-1; clone_size: -
cdr3_nt: TGCAGCGTAGGACAGGGAAGCTCCTACGAGCAGTACTTC; cdr3_aa: CSVGQGSSYEQYF; j_call: TRBJ2-7; d_call: TRBD1; v_call: TRBV29-1; clone_size: -
cdr3_nt: TGTGCCAGCAGCTCCTCCCGTGGGCAGGGGGTACGGACTGAAGCTTTCTTT; cdr3_aa: CASSSSRGQGVRTEAFF; j_call: TRBJ1-1; d_call: TRBD1; v_call: TRBV7-9; clone_size: -
cdr3_nt: TGTGCCAGCAGCCCTTGGCGGGAGGGCCAGGGTGAGCAGTTCTTC; cdr3_aa: CASSPWREGQGEQFF; j_call: TRBJ2-1; d_call: TRBD2; v_call: TRBV7-6; clone_size: -
cdr3_nt: TGTGCCAGCAGCTTGGGTGGGTCAGGAGGTCAAGAGACCCAGTACTTC; cdr3_aa: CASSLGGSGGQETQYF; j_call: TRBJ2-5; d_call: -; v_call: TRBV5-4; clone_size: -
cdr3_nt: TGCGCCAGCAGCTTGGGACAGGATTTCTCCAATGAGCAGTTCTTC; cdr3_aa: CASSLGQDFSNEQFF; j_call: TRBJ2-1; d_call: -; v_call: TRBV5-1; clone_size: -
cdr3_nt: TGCGCCAGCAGCTTGGTACAGGGGACTTATGGCTACACCTTC; cdr3_aa: CASSLVQGTYGYTF; j_call: TRBJ1-2; d_call: TRBD1; v_call: TRBV5-1; clone_size: few
cdr3_nt: TGTGCCAGCAGTCGGGACAGACTCTACGAGCAGTACTTC; cdr3_aa: CASSRDRLYEQYF; j_call: TRBJ2-7; d_call: TRBD1; v_call: TRBV7-2; clone_size: -
cdr3_nt: TGCGCCAGCACCCCTCGGGCGGGGGCCCTGAGGACGCAGTATTTT; cdr3_aa: CASTPRAGALRTQYF; j_call: TRBJ2-3; d_call: -; v_call: TRBV5-1; clone_size: -
cdr3_nt: TGTGCCAGCAGTGGACTAGCGGGTGGGGAGCAGTACTTC; cdr3_aa: CASSGLAGGEQYF; j_call: TRBJ2-7; d_call: TRBD2; v_call: TRBV6-6; clone_size: -
cdr3_nt: TGTGCCAGCAGCTTAGATGGGGGCTTTCTAGCCAAAAACATTCAGTACTTC; cdr3_aa: CASSLDGGFLAKNIQYF; j_call: TRBJ2-4; d_call: -; v_call: TRBV11-2; clone_size: few
cdr3_nt: TGTGCCAGAAGCCCTCCTAGCGGGAGGGCCTACGAGCAGTACTTC; cdr3_aa: CARSPPSGRAYEQYF; j_call: TRBJ2-7; d_call: TRBD2; v_call: TRBV5-3; clone_size: -
cdr3_nt: TGCGCCAGCAGTCCTACTACTCCCTACGAGCAGTACTTC; cdr3_aa: CASSPTTPYEQYF; j_call: TRBJ2-7; d_call: -; v_call: TRBV10-2; clone_size: -
cdr3_nt: TGTGCCAGCAGCCGTAGCGGCTACGAGCAGTACTTC; cdr3_aa: CASSRSGYEQYF; j_call: TRBJ2-7; d_call: -; v_call: TRBV11-2; clone_size: -
cdr3_nt: TGTGCCAGTAGTATGTCGGCAGGGGTCAGCACTGAAGCTTTCTTT; cdr3_aa: CASSMSAGVSTEAFF; j_call: TRBJ1-1; d_call: -; v_call: TRBV19; clone_size: -
cdr3_nt: TGCGCCAGCAGCCCGGGGACTGGGCGCGAGCAGTACTTC; cdr3_aa: CASSPGTGREQYF; j_call: TRBJ2-7; d_call: -; v_call: TRBV5-1; clone_size: -
cdr3_nt: TGTGCCAGCAGGGACTTTAACACTGAAGCTTTCTTT; cdr3_aa: CASRDFNTEAFF; j_call: TRBJ1-1; d_call: -; v_call: TRBV28; clone_size: -
cdr3_nt: TGTGCCAGCTCACCTCAGACAGGTGCGAGCTCCTACGAGCAGTACTTC; cdr3_aa: CASSPQTGASSYEQYF; j_call: TRBJ2-7; d_call: -; v_call: TRBV18; clone_size: -
cdr3_nt: TGTGCCAGCAGTGGGCGGGACGGAGGCTCCTACGAGCAGTACTTC; cdr3_aa: CASSGRDGGSYEQYF; j_call: TRBJ2-7; d_call: -; v_call: TRBV25-1; clone_size: -
cdr3_nt: TGCGCCAGCACCCCCGGGACAGGGGTATTATACGAGCAGTACTTC; cdr3_aa: CASTPGTGVLYEQYF; j_call: TRBJ2-7; d_call: TRBD1; v_call: TRBV5-1; clone_size: few
cdr3_nt: TGTGCCAGCTCACCAGGGGCCGCCTACGAGCAGTACTTC; cdr3_aa: CASSPGAAYEQYF; j_call: TRBJ2-7; d_call: -; v_call: TRBV18; clone_size: once
cdr3_nt: TGCGCCAGCAGCCAAAAGGGACAGGGCAATTTCTACGAGCAGTACTTC; cdr3_aa: CASSQKGQGNFYEQYF; j_call: TRBJ2-7; d_call: TRBD1; v_call: TRBV5-1; clone_size: -
cdr3_nt: TGCGCCAGCAGCTTGGCCCTAGCGGGGGGCGAAGAGACCCAGTACTTC; cdr3_aa: CASSLALAGGEETQYF; j_call: TRBJ2-5; d_call: TRBD2; v_call: TRBV5-1; clone_size: -
cdr3_nt: TGTGCCAGCAGCTTAGAGGCGGGGAGTGAATCCTACGAGCAGTACTTC; cdr3_aa: CASSLEAGSESYEQYF; j_call: TRBJ2-7; d_call: -; v_call: TRBV7-6; clone_size: -
cdr3_nt: TGTGCCAGCAGTTTAAGCCGGAGAGGTCCCGAGGACTATGGCTACACCTTC; cdr3_aa: CASSLSRRGPEDYGYTF; j_call: TRBJ1-2; d_call: -; v_call: TRBV27; clone_size: -
cdr3_nt: TGCGCCAGCAGCGCGCTCGACTCCGGGGACTGGACCTACGAGCAGTACTTC; cdr3_aa: CASSALDSGDWTYEQYF; j_call: TRBJ2-7; d_call: -; v_call: TRBV5-1; clone_size: -
cdr3_nt: TGTGCCAGCAGCTCCGGGACTATAAGCACAGATACGCAGTATTTT; cdr3_aa: CASSSGTISTDTQYF; j_call: TRBJ2-3; d_call: TRBD2; v_call: TRBV7-2; clone_size: -
cdr3_nt: TGTGCCAGCAGGACAGGGGGGCCGGGAGAAAAACTGTTTTTT; cdr3_aa: CASRTGGPGEKLFF; j_call: TRBJ1-4; d_call: TRBD1; v_call: TRBV2; clone_size: -
cdr3_nt: TGTGCCAGCAGTTCCTTCGGGGGGCTCACAGATACGCAGTATTTT; cdr3_aa: CASSSFGGLTDTQYF; j_call: TRBJ2-3; d_call: -; v_call: TRBV28; clone_size: -
cdr3_nt: TGTGCCAGCAGCCCCCCGGGACAGGGAGCTTCACCCCTCCACTTT; cdr3_aa: CASSPPGQGASPLHF; j_call: TRBJ1-6; d_call: TRBD1; v_call: TRBV9; clone_size: -
cdr3_nt: TGTGCCAGCAGCGTAGAGCGGCTAGCGGGGTTCACAGATACGCAGTATTTT; cdr3_aa: CASSVERLAGFTDTQYF; j_call: TRBJ2-3; d_call: TRBD2; v_call: TRBV9; clone_size: once
cdr3_nt: TGTGCCAGCAGGGATACAGGGGGCAACGAGCAGTACTTC; cdr3_aa: CASRDTGGNEQYF; j_call: TRBJ2-7; d_call: TRBD1; v_call: TRBV2; clone_size: -
cdr3_nt: TGTGCCAGCAGGGAAGACAGGGGCTATGGCTACACCTTC; cdr3_aa: CASREDRGYGYTF; j_call: TRBJ1-2; d_call: TRBD1; v_call: TRBV6-5; clone_size: few
cdr3_nt: TGCGCCAGCAGTAATCAGGGGGACGGTGGAGAGACCCAGTACTTC; cdr3_aa: CASSNQGDGGETQYF; j_call: TRBJ2-5; d_call: TRBD1; v_call: TRBV4-1; clone_size: few
cdr3_nt: TGTGCCAGCAGCTTAGGGCGGGAGACAGATACGCAGTATTTT; cdr3_aa: CASSLGRETDTQYF; j_call: TRBJ2-3; d_call: TRBD2; v_call: TRBV11-3; clone_size: -
cdr3_nt: TGTGCCAGCAGTTTCATATCCGGGACAGGGAGGGAAAAACTGTTTTTT; cdr3_aa: CASSFISGTGREKLFF; j_call: TRBJ1-4; d_call: TRBD1; v_call: TRBV28; clone_size: -
cdr3_nt: TGTGCCAGCAGCTTAGTTTCAGCGGGAGGTCCAGATACGCAGTATTTT; cdr3_aa: CASSLVSAGGPDTQYF; j_call: TRBJ2-3; d_call: TRBD2; v_call: TRBV7-9; clone_size: -
cdr3_nt: TGTGCCATCAGTGGTCCCGAGGGTAATTCACCCCTCCACTTT; cdr3_aa: CAISGPEGNSPLHF; j_call: TRBJ1-6; d_call: -; v_call: TRBV10-3; clone_size: -
cdr3_nt: TGTGCCAGCAGCCAAGTTGGGTCGGGAGGGGCCTACGAGCAGTACTTC; cdr3_aa: CASSQVGSGGAYEQYF; j_call: TRBJ2-7; d_call: TRBD2; v_call: TRBV4-2; clone_size: -
cdr3_nt: TGTGCCAGCAGTGATGGAGGGGGCTTGGGAAAACTGTTTTTT; cdr3_aa: CASSDGGGLGKLFF; j_call: TRBJ1-4; d_call: TRBD1; v_call: TRBV2; clone_size: -
cdr3_nt: TGTGCCAGCAGTAGCGGGAGGGCCTCCAGTGAGCAGTTCTTC; cdr3_aa: CASSSGRASSEQFF; j_call: TRBJ2-1; d_call: TRBD2; v_call: TRBV28; clone_size: -